The T cell receptor (beta chain) under discussion was sequenced for a study of blood T cell repertoires in COVID-19. Study-level background: Researchers got acute and convalescent COVID-19 samples from the United States, Italy and Spain. In each case, the material was cDNA or gDNA derived from T cells, B-cell-depleted T cells, or PBMCs.

V was cut by 8 bases and J by 2 bases, with 10 bases left in between. The CDR3 totals 12 residues. The germline V gene encodes CDR1 MNHNY and CDR2 SVGAGI (reference sequence). Per the study methods: Researchers report that nucleated cell counts were estimated from reference gene primer amplification. Assay used: immunoSEQ multiplex PCR; TCRdb lists only in-frame clones, some missing. V, J and clone size derive from that table, while D and trimming were established from the DNA sequence. Among about 58,000 clones listed, about 85% were seen once. The chain recombines TRBV6-6 with TRBJ2-7; D gene uncertain. What was sequenced was peripheral blood. This TCR was sampled from a woman in her sixties or seventies with active COVID-19. The CDR3 nucleotides read TGTGCCAGCCGTGGCGGAACCTACGAGCAGTACTTC. Translation: CASRGGTYEQYF.